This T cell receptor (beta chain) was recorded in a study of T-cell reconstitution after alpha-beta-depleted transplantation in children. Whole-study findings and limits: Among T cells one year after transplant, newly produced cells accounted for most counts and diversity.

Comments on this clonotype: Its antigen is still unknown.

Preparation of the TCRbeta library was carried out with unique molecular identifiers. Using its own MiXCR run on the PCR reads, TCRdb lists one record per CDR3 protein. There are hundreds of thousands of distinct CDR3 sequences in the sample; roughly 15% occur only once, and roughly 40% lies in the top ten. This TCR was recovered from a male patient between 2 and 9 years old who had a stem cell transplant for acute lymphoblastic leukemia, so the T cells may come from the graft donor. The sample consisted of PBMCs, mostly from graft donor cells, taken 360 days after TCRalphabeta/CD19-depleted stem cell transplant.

CDR3 protein: CASIKRRGGADTQYF. The CDR3 nucleotides are TGTGCCAGCATCAAAAGGAGGGGGGGCGCAGATACGCAGTATTTT. The rearrangement links TRBV27 to TRBJ2-3; a possible D gene is TRBD2 (7 bases). The V gene lost 7 bases and the J gene lost 4 bases, with 18 bases spanning the gap. The CDR3 totals 15 residues. Germline lookup yields CDR1 MNHEY and CDR2 SMNVEV (reference sequence).